What follows are 21 T cell receptor beta chains derived from one specimen sequenced in a study of T-cell memory formation after mild COVID-19. Each CDR3 protein is one row after TCRdb ran MiXCR on the 5' RACE reads. The profile shows more than 250,000 distinct CDR3 sequences, under 20% of them singletons. Sequenced input: PBMCs or a T cell subset sorted from them (not recorded which). The receptor set was obtained from a young man who had mild COVID-19 (a few samples of this study predate the infection). Cell type and time point are not known.

The chain is built from TRBV4-2 and TRBJ2-1; D is unclear. CDR1 LGHNA and CDR2 YNFKEQ come from the germline V gene. The CDR3 runs to 17 residues. The germline V and J ends were trimmed by 0 bases and 0 bases, with 12 bases remaining between them. CDR3 sequence (DNA): TGTGCCAGCAGCCAAGAACCGCCAGAAGTCTCCTACAATGAGCAGTTCTTC. Translated, it gives CASSQEPPEVSYNEQFF.

In this sample, this clonotype turned up a few times. The rearrangement links TRBV12-3 or TRBV12-4 to TRBJ2-4; 14 bases match TRBD2. Trimming removed 6 bases from V and 0 bases from J; junction bases left unmatched: 7. CDR3 length: 18 amino acids. The CDR3 is CASSPGLAGGLAKNIQYF. In DNA, the CDR3 is TGTGCCAGCAGCCCTGGACTAGCGGGGGGTCTAGCCAAAAACATTCAGTACTTC.

This clonotype was seen a few times. CDR3 sequence: CASSLRTGSNQPQHF. DNA of the CDR3: TGTGCCAGCAGTTTACGGACAGGGTCCAATCAGCCCCAGCATTTT. This chain links TRBV6-5 with TRBJ1-5; 8 positions agree with TRBD1. The CDR3 consists of 15 residues. The trim removed 4 bases at V and 3 bases at J, leaving 5 bases unmatched. CDR1 and CDR2 from the germline V gene are MNHEY and SVGAGI.

The rearrangement uses TRBV11-2 and TRBJ2-1; D not certain. Trimming took off 5 bases at V and 0 bases at J, with 11 bases between the two ends. The CDR3 contains 15 residues. Germline V gene data show CDR1 as SGHAT and CDR2 as FQNNGV. The CDR3 DNA reads TGTGCCAGCAGCCCATCGGTGAGCTCCTACAATGAGCAGTTCTTC. The encoded protein is CASSPSVSSYNEQFF.

As DNA, the CDR3 is TGTGCCAGCCTTCCGTCATGGGGCGGGAATTCACCCCTCCACTTT. It encodes CASLPSWGGNSPLHF. The chain has TRBV27 and TRBJ1-6; D might be TRBD1 (5 bases). The CDR3 loop spans 15 amino acids. The V end was cut by 8 bases, the J end by 7 bases, with 18 bases between. Germline CDR1 MNHEY, CDR2 SMNVEV (reference sequence).

V is TRBV10-3 and J is TRBJ1-5, with TRBD1 as a possible D gene (5 bases). The CDR3 extends over 15 amino acids. The ends were cut back, 4 bases at V and 0 bases at J, with 10 bases in the middle. Germline V gives CDR1 ENHRY, CDR2 SYGVKD. The CDR3 spells CAISVGGDSNQPQHF. CDR3 DNA: TGTGCCATCAGTGTTGGGGGGGATAGCAATCAGCCCCAGCATTTT.

This clonotype appeared a few times. The rearrangement uses TRBV28 and TRBJ1-6, with D perhaps TRBD1 (5 bases). The CDR3 is made up of 14 amino acids. Germline V gives CDR1 MDHEN, CDR2 SYDVKM. V was shortened by 2 bases and J by 9 bases, with 11 bases between the two germline ends. The CDR3 nucleotides are TGTGCCAGCAGTTTAGGCGGGGGACGTTCACCCCTCCACTTT. This sequence encodes CASSLGGGRSPLHF.

The gene calls are TRBV7-8 and TRBJ2-7, with 9 bases identical to TRBD1. J lost 3 bases, V lost 4 bases, and 7 bases had no gene match. The CDR3 has 15 residues. Germline V gene sequence: CDR1 SGHVS, CDR2 FQNEAQ. DNA for the CDR3: TGTGCCAGCAGCTCGTCGACAGGGGGATTCTACGAGCAGTACTTC. Encoded protein: CASSSSTGGFYEQYF. Variable domain in full (rest from reference TRBV7-8 and TRBJ2-7): GAGVSQSPRYKVAKRGQDVALRCDPISGHVSLFWYQQALGQGPEFLTYFQNEAQLDKSGLPSDRFFAERPEGSVSTLKIQRTQQEDSAVYLCASSSSTGGFYEQYFGPGTRLTVT.

This clonotype was counted only a few times. The V and J genes are TRBV2 and TRBJ1-5; tentatively, D is TRBD1 (5 bases). Germline V lookup: CDR1 SNHLY, CDR2 FYNNEI. The CDR3 totals 16 residues. V was clipped by 4 bases and J by 0 bases, with 13 bases between them. The CDR3 loop reads CASSGGLAYSNQPQHF. Here the CDR3 DNA reads TGTGCCAGCAGTGGGGGACTCGCTTATAGCAATCAGCCCCAGCATTTT.

This chain links TRBV19 with TRBJ2-3; 10 nucleotides line up with TRBD2. The CDR3 totals 15 residues. V lost 5 bases, J lost 4 bases, and 6 bases stayed unmatched. Germline CDR1 and CDR2: LNHDA and SQIVND (reference sequence). For the CDR3, the DNA is TGTGCCAGTAGTCAACTAGCGGGGACTTCAGATACGCAGTATTTT. Its translation: CASSQLAGTSDTQYF.

The rearrangement links TRBV10-3 to TRBJ1-2, with a tentative D call TRBD1 (5 bases). The CDR3 consists of 14 residues. Germline V CDR1 and CDR2: ENHRY, SYGVKD. V lost 10 bases, J lost 2 bases, and 17 bases lay in between. CDR3 sequence: CASERDGANYGYTF. The CDR3 region has the DNA TGTGCCAGCGAGAGAGACGGGGCAAACTATGGCTACACCTTC.

This clonotype was counted only a few times. The chain combines TRBV2 with TRBJ2-7, with D tentatively TRBD1 or TRBD2 (6 bases each). CDR1 and CDR2 from the germline V gene are SNHLY and FYNNEI. The CDR3 consists of 14 residues. V was clipped by 2 bases and J by 4 bases, with 12 bases between them. The CDR3 nucleotides read TGTGCCAGCAGTGAATTGGGGGGCGATTACGAGCAGTACGTC. Encoded protein: CASSELGGDYEQYV.

The chain is built from TRBV28 and TRBJ1-4; D is unresolved. The CDR3 is 12 amino acids. Deletions cut 4 bases from V and 11 bases from J, with 11 bases between. CDR1 is MDHEN and CDR2 is SYDVKM in the germline V gene. CDR3 sequence (DNA): TGTGCCAGCAGTTCCTACCGGCAGAAACTGTTTTTT. This codes for CASSSYRQKLFF.

The J gene is TRBJ2-1, the V gene TRBV28; tentative D call: TRBD1 (5 bases). V gave up 6 bases and J gave up 6 bases, with 21 bases separating them. The CDR3 extends over 16 amino acids. The germline V gene encodes CDR1 MDHEN and CDR2 SYDVKM. CDR3 residues: CASRDGLGLAFNEQFF. The DNA for the CDR3 is TGTGCCAGCAGGGACGGGTTGGGGCTGGCCTTCAATGAGCAGTTCTTC.

This clonotype has ten or more counts. The V gene is TRBV2, the J gene TRBJ2-2; D remains unclear. Trimming removed 4 bases at V and 3 bases at J, with 12 bases between. The CDR3 spans 15 residues. The V gene's germline CDR1 is SNHLY and CDR2 FYNNEI. The CDR3 spells CASSGVQPDTGELFF. Written as DNA, the CDR3 is TGTGCCAGCAGTGGGGTACAACCGGACACCGGGGAGCTGTTTTTT. The full variable domain, in which reference TRBV2 and TRBJ2-2 provide the parts outside the CDR3, is EPEVTQTPSHQVTQMGQEVILRCVPISNHLYFYWYRQILGQKVEFLVSFYNNEISEKSEIFDDQFSVERPDGSNFTLKIRSTKLEDSAMYFCASSGVQPDTGELFFGEGSRLTVL.

In nucleotides, the CDR3 is TGTGCCAGCAGTTACAGGTTGGACACCGGGGAGCTGTTTTTT. Translating gives CASSYRLDTGELFF. The chain combines TRBV6-2 or TRBV6-3 with TRBJ2-2, with no clear D. Trimming shortened V by 2 bases and J by 3 bases, and 7 bases separated the two germline ends. The germline CDR1 and CDR2 sequences are MNHEY and SVGEGT. This CDR3 comprises 14 residues.

This sequence joins TRBV4-2 and TRBJ1-1; TRBD1 matches 7 bases. The V and J ends lost 4 bases and 3 bases, in that order; junction bases with no gene match: 8. The CDR3 runs to 15 residues. The germline gives CDR1 LGHNA, CDR2 YNFKEQ. The chain's CDR3 is CASSRSDRVDTEAFF. As DNA, the CDR3 is TGTGCCAGCAGCCGGTCCGACAGGGTTGACACTGAAGCTTTCTTT.

This clonotype was counted a few times. The CDR3 DNA follows: TGTGCCAGCAGCCCCTCTAGCGCACCTCCCACAGATACGCAGTATTTT. As protein: CASSPSSAPPTDTQYF. The chain recombines TRBV7-3 with TRBJ2-3; D is possibly TRBD2 (6 bases). Germline assignment: CDR1 SGHTA and CDR2 FQGTGA. There are 16 residues in the CDR3. Trimming left V 5 bases short and J 2 bases short, with 17 bases between.

The CDR3 DNA reads TGTGCCAGCAGTACGGGGGTTTTCGGGGAGCTGTTTTTT. It yields the protein CASSTGVFGELFF. The chain recombines TRBV27 with TRBJ2-2, with D tentatively TRBD2 (6 bases). With 5 bases removed from V and 7 bases from J, the gap between germline ends came to 11 bases. In germline, CDR1 is MNHEY, CDR2 SMNVEV (reference sequence). CDR3 length equals 13 residues.

This rearrangement joins TRBV10-3 to TRBJ1-3, with 8 bases matching TRBD1. The V gene end was trimmed by 4 bases and the J gene end by 4 bases; junction bases not matched to a gene: 6. The CDR3 loop spans 15 amino acids. CDR1 is ENHRY, CDR2 SYGVKD, per germline. CDR3 amino acids: CAISGTGSSGNTIYF. The DNA of the CDR3 is TGTGCCATCAGTGGGACAGGGTCCTCCGGAAACACCATATATTTT.

This chain joins TRBV5-4 and TRBJ2-1; D may be TRBD1 (5 bases). The germline V gene has CDR1 SGHNT and CDR2 YYREEE (reference sequence). The CDR3 loop spans 16 amino acids. V was trimmed by 0 bases and J by 0 bases, leaving 10 bases between them. CDR3 residues: CASSLEGLSSYNEQFF. The CDR3 nucleotides are TGTGCCAGCAGCTTGGAGGGGCTCAGCTCCTACAATGAGCAGTTCTTC.